This TCR beta chain emerged from a study of CXCR3-negative and CXCR3-positive naive CD8 T cells. General observations from the study: TRB CDR3s of CXCR3-positive naive cells were more hydrophobic than those of CXCR3-negative naive cells.

The CDR3 spans 13 residues. Germline V CDR1 and CDR2: MGHRA, YSYEKL. About this clonotype itself: Its antigen is not known.

Via 5' RACE with UMI labels, TRB cDNA libraries were prepared. TCRdb re-called the 5' RACE reads and catalogs CDR3 proteins one per entry, DNA excluded. Its listing shows roughly 6,600 distinct CDR3 sequences. Sequenced input: naive CXCR3+ CD8+ T cells from blood. Subset here: CD45RO-CCR7+CD27+CD95- naive CD8+ T cells expressing CXCR3 (TNR3+). This rearrangement joins TRBV4-1 to TRBJ1-5; TCRdb's D call, TRBD1, is unchecked because there is no DNA. This TCR derives from a human donor in good health. Some clones in this sample may be carry-over from other donors' samples. This CDR3 reads CASSPGQGQPQHF.